This T cell receptor beta chain was recovered during a study of blood T cell repertoires in COVID-19. Seattle patient enrollment occurred during active infection, with longitudinal follow-up thereafter. Assay used: immunoSEQ multiplex PCR; TCRdb lists only in-frame clones, some missing. The sample carries some 250,000 clones, approximately 87% recorded once. Trimming cost V 0 bases and J 4 bases, with 11 bases left between them. Germline V gives CDR1 SGDLS, CDR2 YYNGEE. This CDR3 spans 15 amino acids. The material sequenced was peripheral blood. The clonotype comes from a young woman with COVID-19, enrolled during active disease. This sequence joins TRBV9 and TRBJ2-1, with D unresolved. The CDR3 DNA reads as TGTGCCAGCAGCGTAGCGGCGGCGCCTTACAATGAGCAGTTCTTC. This sequence encodes CASSVAAAPYNEQFF.